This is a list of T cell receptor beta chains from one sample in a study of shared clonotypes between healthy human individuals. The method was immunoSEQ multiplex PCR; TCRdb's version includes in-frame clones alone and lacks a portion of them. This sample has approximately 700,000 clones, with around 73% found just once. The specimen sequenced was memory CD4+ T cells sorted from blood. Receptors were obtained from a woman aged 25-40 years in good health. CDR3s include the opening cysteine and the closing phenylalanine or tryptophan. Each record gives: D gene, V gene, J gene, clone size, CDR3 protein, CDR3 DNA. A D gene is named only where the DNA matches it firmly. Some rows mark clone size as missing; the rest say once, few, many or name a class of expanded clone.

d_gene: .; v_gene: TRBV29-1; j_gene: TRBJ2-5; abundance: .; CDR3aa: CSVLGETQYF; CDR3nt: TGCAGCGTTCTCGGAGAGACCCAGTACTTC
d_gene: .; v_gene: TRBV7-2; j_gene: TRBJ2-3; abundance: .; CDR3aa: CASSLGLLNTDTQYF; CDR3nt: TGTGCCAGCAGCTTAGGACTGCTAAACACAGATACGCAGTATTTT
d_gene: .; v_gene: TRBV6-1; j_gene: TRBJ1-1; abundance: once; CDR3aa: CASSEPGEGTEAFF; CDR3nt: TGTGCCAGCAGTGAACCGGGGGAGGGCACTGAAGCTTTCTTT
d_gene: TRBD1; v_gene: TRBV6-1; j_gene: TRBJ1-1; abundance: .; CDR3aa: CASIFPNRGTTEAFF; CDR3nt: TGTGCCAGCATTTTTCCTAACAGGGGGACCACTGAAGCTTTCTTT
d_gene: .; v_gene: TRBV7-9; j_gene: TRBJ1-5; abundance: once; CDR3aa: CASSRAAGHNQPQHF; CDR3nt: TGTGCCAGCAGCCGTGCGGCAGGTCACAATCAGCCCCAGCATTTT
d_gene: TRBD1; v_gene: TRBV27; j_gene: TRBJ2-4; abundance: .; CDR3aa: CASSSRTGLDIQYF; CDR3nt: TGTGCCAGCAGTTCTCGGACAGGGTTGGACATTCAGTACTTC
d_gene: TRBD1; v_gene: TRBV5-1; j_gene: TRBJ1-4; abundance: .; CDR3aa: CASSRGQGNEKLFF; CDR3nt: TGCGCCAGCAGCCGTGGACAGGGTAATGAAAAACTGTTTTTT
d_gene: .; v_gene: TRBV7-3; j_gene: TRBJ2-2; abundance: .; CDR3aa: CASSYPTGGSGGELFF; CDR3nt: TGTGCCAGCAGCTACCCCACTGGGGGGAGCGGCGGGGAGCTGTTTTTT
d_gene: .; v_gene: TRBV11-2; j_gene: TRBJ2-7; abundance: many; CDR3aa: CASSRLGAGIEIEQYF; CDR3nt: TGTGCCAGCAGCCGCTTAGGGGCAGGTATCGAAATCGAGCAGTACTTC
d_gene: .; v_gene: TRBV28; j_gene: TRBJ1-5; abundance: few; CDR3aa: CAASSPSPGASNQPQHF; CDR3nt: TGTGCCGCGAGTTCCCCGTCGCCTGGCGCGAGCAATCAGCCCCAGCATTTT
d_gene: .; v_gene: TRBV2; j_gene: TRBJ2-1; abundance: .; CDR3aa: CASTTGQGYNEQFF; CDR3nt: TGTGCCAGCACCACAGGGCAGGGCTACAATGAGCAGTTCTTC
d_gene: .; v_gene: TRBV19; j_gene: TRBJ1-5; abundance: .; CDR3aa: CASSMGQGYQPQHF; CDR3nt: TGTGCCAGTAGTATGGGGCAGGGTTACCAGCCCCAGCATTTT
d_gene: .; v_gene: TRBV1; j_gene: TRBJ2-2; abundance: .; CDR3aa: CTSSQETSGRKNTGELFF; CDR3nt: TGCACCAGCAGCCAAGAAACTAGCGGGAGGAAGAACACCGGGGAGCTGTTTTTT
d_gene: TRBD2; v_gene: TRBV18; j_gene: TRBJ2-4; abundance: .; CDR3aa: CASSPLGRERDIQYF; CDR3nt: TGTGCCAGCTCACCATTGGGGCGGGAGCGGGACATTCAGTACTTC
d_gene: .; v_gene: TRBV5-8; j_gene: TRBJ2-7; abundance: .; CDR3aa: CASSIGHLSSYEQYF; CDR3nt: TGTGCCAGCAGCATAGGACACCTAAGCTCCTACGAGCAGTACTTC
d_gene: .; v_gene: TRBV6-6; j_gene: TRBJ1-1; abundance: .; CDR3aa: CASRTDYTEAFF; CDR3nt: TGTGCCAGCAGAACAGACTACACTGAAGCTTTCTTT
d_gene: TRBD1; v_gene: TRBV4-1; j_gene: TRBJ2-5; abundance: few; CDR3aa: CASSQGTGTAEETQYF; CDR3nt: TGCGCCAGCAGCCAAGGCACCGGGACAGCAGAAGAGACCCAGTACTTC